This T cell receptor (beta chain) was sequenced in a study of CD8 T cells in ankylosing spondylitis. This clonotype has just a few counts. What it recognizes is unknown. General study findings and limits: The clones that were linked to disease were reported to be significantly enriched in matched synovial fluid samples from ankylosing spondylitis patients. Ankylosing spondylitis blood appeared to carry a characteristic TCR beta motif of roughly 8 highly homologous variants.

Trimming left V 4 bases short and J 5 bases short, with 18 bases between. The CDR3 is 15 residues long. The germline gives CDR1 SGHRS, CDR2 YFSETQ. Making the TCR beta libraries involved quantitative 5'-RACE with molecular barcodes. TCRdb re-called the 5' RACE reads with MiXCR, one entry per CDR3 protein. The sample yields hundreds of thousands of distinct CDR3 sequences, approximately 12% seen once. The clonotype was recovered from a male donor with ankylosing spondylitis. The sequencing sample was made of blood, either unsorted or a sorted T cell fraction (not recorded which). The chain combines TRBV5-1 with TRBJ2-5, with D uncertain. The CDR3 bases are TGCGCCAGCAGCGTGGCGGCCCCGTGGTCGGAGACCCAGTACTTC. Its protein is CASSVAAPWSETQYF.